This T cell receptor (beta chain) was captured by sequencing in a study of cytomegalovirus exposure and HLA in healthy donors. Researchers ran the PCR with 60 Vbeta and 13 Jbeta primers. Profiled with immunoSEQ multiplex PCR; TCRdb holds only in-frame clones, not every one. Of over 85,000 clones in the sample, less than 85% were seen once. The CDR3 runs to 15 residues. V shed 0 bases and J 4 bases; nucleotides not matched to a gene: 5. Germline CDR1 MNHEY, CDR2 SVGAGI. The specimen sequenced was PBMCs. The sequence was collected from a man aged 30-40 years in good health and CMV-seropositive. The J gene is TRBJ2-5, the V gene TRBV6-5, with 7 positions matching TRBD2. CDR3 sequence reads: CASSYSWGGRETQYF. The CDR3 DNA reads as TGTGCCAGCAGTTACTCATGGGGGGGAAGAGAGACCCAGTACTTC.